This is a list of T cell receptor beta chains from one sample in a study of blood T cell repertoires in COVID-19. Only in-frame clones appear in the TCRdb table, and some are missing; sequencing was by immunoSEQ multiplex PCR. The table includes a few hundred thousand clones, over 75% detected once. Sequenced: peripheral blood. The receptors derive from a woman in her fifties or sixties who had recovered from COVID-19. Both conserved end residues are part of each CDR3. A D gene is named only where the DNA matches it firmly. Only part of the rows carry a size: once, few, many, or a class if the clone is expanded.

CDR3 DNA: TGTGCCAGCAGTTTATCGAGCGCGGGAGAGTACGAGCAGTACTTC; CDR3 protein: CASSLSSAGEYEQYF; clone size: NA; V gene: TRBV28; J gene: TRBJ2-7; D gene: TRBD2
CDR3 DNA: TGTGCCACGGGCCCGGGGGGGGGTAATCAGCCCCAGCATTTT; CDR3 protein: CATGPGGGNQPQHF; clone size: NA; V gene: TRBV10-3; J gene: TRBJ1-5; D gene: NA
CDR3 DNA: TGTGCCAGCAGCTCGAGACAGGGACAGGGGTATCAGCCCCAGCATTTT; CDR3 protein: CASSSRQGQGYQPQHF; clone size: NA; V gene: TRBV7-2; J gene: TRBJ1-5; D gene: TRBD1
CDR3 DNA: TGTGCCAGCGGGTCGGGACTCCAGGCGTGGGATACGCAGTATTTT; CDR3 protein: CASGSGLQAWDTQYF; clone size: NA; V gene: TRBV27; J gene: TRBJ2-3; D gene: NA
CDR3 DNA: TGTGCCAGCACCATGCAGGGGGCTTCGGGAGAGACCCAGTACTTC; CDR3 protein: CASTMQGASGETQYF; clone size: NA; V gene: TRBV5-5; J gene: TRBJ2-5; D gene: TRBD1
CDR3 DNA: TGTGCCACCGCCGGTTCGTTGGGCAGTCAGCCCCAGCATTTT; CDR3 protein: CATAGSLGSQPQHF; clone size: once; V gene: TRBV15; J gene: TRBJ1-5; D gene: NA
CDR3 DNA: TGTGCCAGCAGCCAGGGACTAGCCACCGGGGAGCTGTTTTTT; CDR3 protein: CASSQGLATGELFF; clone size: NA; V gene: TRBV7-2; J gene: TRBJ2-2; D gene: TRBD2
CDR3 DNA: TGCAGTGCTGCAGGGGGAGGAGGCCAGCATTTT; CDR3 protein: CSAAGGGGQHF; clone size: NA; V gene: TRBV20-1; J gene: TRBJ1-5; D gene: TRBD1
CDR3 DNA: TGTGCCAGCAGAAAAGACAGACTCTCTGGAAACACCATATATTTT; CDR3 protein: CASRKDRLSGNTIYF; clone size: NA; V gene: TRBV6-6; J gene: TRBJ1-3; D gene: NA
CDR3 DNA: TGCGCCAGCAGCCAAGATCACCTACCCACCGGGGAGCTGTTTTTT; CDR3 protein: CASSQDHLPTGELFF; clone size: NA; V gene: TRBV4-3; J gene: TRBJ2-2; D gene: NA
CDR3 DNA: TGTGCCAGCAGCTCAGAGGGACAGGGTCCCGGGGAGCTGTTTTTT; CDR3 protein: CASSSEGQGPGELFF; clone size: NA; V gene: TRBV7-9; J gene: TRBJ2-2; D gene: TRBD1
CDR3 DNA: TGTGCCACCGGAGATTCTGGGGCCAACGTCCTGACTTTC; CDR3 protein: CATGDSGANVLTF; clone size: many; V gene: TRBV15; J gene: TRBJ2-6; D gene: NA
CDR3 DNA: TGCGCCAGCAGCTGGGGACAGGGGGCGAACTCGGCACGCAGAGATACGCAGTATTTT; CDR3 protein: CASSWGQGANSARRDTQYF; clone size: NA; V gene: TRBV10-1; J gene: TRBJ2-3; D gene: TRBD1
CDR3 DNA: TGTGCCAGTAACAACCCCCGGAGATCCTACAATGAGCAGTTCTTC; CDR3 protein: CASNNPRRSYNEQFF; clone size: NA; V gene: TRBV19; J gene: TRBJ2-1; D gene: NA
CDR3 DNA: TGTGCCAGCAGCTTAGGAGTTATTGGCGGGGGATTATACGAGCAGTACTTC; CDR3 protein: CASSLGVIGGGLYEQYF; clone size: once; V gene: TRBV7-2; J gene: TRBJ2-7; D gene: TRBD2
CDR3 DNA: TGTGCCAGCTCACCTCGGACAGACTATCAGCCCCAGCATTTT; CDR3 protein: CASSPRTDYQPQHF; clone size: few; V gene: TRBV18; J gene: TRBJ1-5; D gene: NA
CDR3 DNA: TGTGCCAGCCTCCGGGGGGAGACCCAGTACTTC; CDR3 protein: CASLRGETQYF; clone size: NA; V gene: TRBV6-6; J gene: TRBJ2-5; D gene: NA
CDR3 DNA: TGCGCCAGCAGCTTGGGGGACAGGGGGCAAGCTTTCTTT; CDR3 protein: CASSLGDRGQAFF; clone size: NA; V gene: TRBV5-1; J gene: TRBJ1-1; D gene: TRBD1
CDR3 DNA: TGTGCCAGCAGTCGCGCGCTTCATCAGGGCGGTGAGAAGTTCTTC; CDR3 protein: CASSRALHQGGEKFF; clone size: NA; V gene: TRBV7-3; J gene: TRBJ2-1; D gene: NA
CDR3 DNA: TGTGCCAGCAGTCCAGGACAGGGAGGGCAGCCCCAGCATTTT; CDR3 protein: CASSPGQGGQPQHF; clone size: NA; V gene: TRBV7-9; J gene: TRBJ1-5; D gene: TRBD1
CDR3 DNA: TGTGCCAGCACCCTCGGCGGGAACGAGCAGTACTTC; CDR3 protein: CASTLGGNEQYF; clone size: NA; V gene: TRBV12-3/TRBV12-4; J gene: TRBJ2-7; D gene: NA
CDR3 DNA: TGTGCCAGCAGCCCTCAGGGGAGCTCCTACGAGCAGTACTTC; CDR3 protein: CASSPQGSSYEQYF; clone size: NA; V gene: TRBV7-9; J gene: TRBJ2-7; D gene: NA
CDR3 DNA: TGTGCCAGCAGGGGGGCCGGCAATGAGCAGTTCTTC; CDR3 protein: CASRGAGNEQFF; clone size: NA; V gene: TRBV2; J gene: TRBJ2-1; D gene: NA
CDR3 DNA: TGCGCCAGCAGCTTGCGGGGGATGAACACTGAAGCTTTCTTT; CDR3 protein: CASSLRGMNTEAFF; clone size: NA; V gene: TRBV5-1; J gene: TRBJ1-1; D gene: NA
CDR3 DNA: TGCGCCAGCAGCCAAGGTCGAGCGTTGGATACGCAGTATTTT; CDR3 protein: CASSQGRALDTQYF; clone size: NA; V gene: TRBV4-3; J gene: TRBJ2-3; D gene: NA
CDR3 DNA: TGTTCCAGCGGGAGATTTAGCACAGATACGCAGTATTTT; CDR3 protein: CSSGRFSTDTQYF; clone size: NA; V gene: TRBV28; J gene: TRBJ2-3; D gene: TRBD2
CDR3 DNA: TGTGCCAGCAGCTTAGCGGCGGACTACTATGGCTACACCTTC; CDR3 protein: CASSLAADYYGYTF; clone size: NA; V gene: TRBV7-9; J gene: TRBJ1-2; D gene: NA
CDR3 DNA: TGTGCCAGCAGCCCCCCCCGAGCCGGGACAGGGGGCGCCTGGTATGGCTACACCTTC; CDR3 protein: CASSPPRAGTGGAWYGYTF; clone size: NA; V gene: TRBV5-4; J gene: TRBJ1-2; D gene: TRBD1
CDR3 DNA: TGTGCCAGCAGTGAAGCGCGGGGAACTAATGAAAAACTGTTTTTT; CDR3 protein: CASSEARGTNEKLFF; clone size: NA; V gene: TRBV2; J gene: TRBJ1-4; D gene: NA
CDR3 DNA: TGTGCCAGCAGCCAAGTCGTAGCGACCAATGAGCAGTTCTTC; CDR3 protein: CASSQVVATNEQFF; clone size: NA; V gene: TRBV14; J gene: TRBJ2-1; D gene: NA
CDR3 DNA: TGTGCCAGCAGGGCTACAGGGGAAGTTAGTGAAAAACTGTTTTTT; CDR3 protein: CASRATGEVSEKLFF; clone size: NA; V gene: TRBV7-9; J gene: TRBJ1-4; D gene: TRBD1
CDR3 DNA: TGTGCCTCCAGCCTTCGGCGGGCGGGCTCCTACAATGAGCAGTTCTTC; CDR3 protein: CASSLRRAGSYNEQFF; clone size: NA; V gene: TRBV27; J gene: TRBJ2-1; D gene: NA
CDR3 DNA: TGTGCCAGCAGCTTAGATCCTAGCTCCTACAATGAGCAGTTCTTC; CDR3 protein: CASSLDPSSYNEQFF; clone size: NA; V gene: TRBV7-6; J gene: TRBJ2-1; D gene: NA
CDR3 DNA: TGCAGCGGGCAGGGGCAAGAGACCCAGTACTTC; CDR3 protein: CSGQGQETQYF; clone size: NA; V gene: TRBV20-1; J gene: TRBJ2-5; D gene: NA
CDR3 DNA: TGCGCCAGCAGCGGGGGACAGGGCTGTGAAAAACTGTTTTTT; CDR3 protein: CASSGGQGCEKLFF; clone size: NA; V gene: TRBV23-1; J gene: TRBJ1-4; D gene: TRBD1
CDR3 DNA: TGTGCCAGCAGTTTAGTCGGTGAGCAGTTCTTC; CDR3 protein: CASSLVGEQFF; clone size: NA; V gene: TRBV27; J gene: TRBJ2-1; D gene: NA
CDR3 DNA: TGTGCCAGCAGTCTTGATAGCGGGAGATCAGATACGCAGTATTTT; CDR3 protein: CASSLDSGRSDTQYF; clone size: many; V gene: TRBV27; J gene: TRBJ2-3; D gene: TRBD2
CDR3 DNA: TGTGCCAGCAGTCCTTCCGGGACACAGAACACTGAAGCTTTCTTT; CDR3 protein: CASSPSGTQNTEAFF; clone size: few; V gene: TRBV28; J gene: TRBJ1-1; D gene: NA
CDR3 DNA: TGTGCCAGCAGCTTCAGCCGGGGGAGTACCCGGGGGGCTTTCTTT; CDR3 protein: CASSFSRGSTRGAFF; clone size: NA; V gene: TRBV5-4; J gene: TRBJ1-1; D gene: NA
CDR3 DNA: TGTGCCAGCAGTTCCGGACTGGCGGATGAAGCTTTCTTT; CDR3 protein: CASSSGLADEAFF; clone size: NA; V gene: TRBV2; J gene: TRBJ1-1; D gene: NA
CDR3 DNA: TGTGCCATCAGTGAGTCGGGGCCAGATATCGGGGAGCTGTTTTTT; CDR3 protein: CAISESGPDIGELFF; clone size: NA; V gene: TRBV10-3; J gene: TRBJ2-2; D gene: NA
CDR3 DNA: TGTGCCAGCTCCCTTCACGGGGTACGGAACACTGAAGCTTTCTTT; CDR3 protein: CASSLHGVRNTEAFF; clone size: NA; V gene: TRBV6-5; J gene: TRBJ1-1; D gene: NA
CDR3 DNA: TGTGCCAGCAGCCCACGCCCAACAGGAAATAATTCACCCCTCCACTTT; CDR3 protein: CASSPRPTGNNSPLHF; clone size: NA; V gene: TRBV7-2; J gene: TRBJ1-6; D gene: NA
CDR3 DNA: TGCGCCAGCAGCCAACCCACCGGGAACTCTGGAAACACCATATATTTT; CDR3 protein: CASSQPTGNSGNTIYF; clone size: NA; V gene: TRBV4-1; J gene: TRBJ1-3; D gene: NA
CDR3 DNA: TGTGCCAGCAGCGTCGCTGGGACAGGGAATCAGCCCCAGCATTTT; CDR3 protein: CASSVAGTGNQPQHF; clone size: NA; V gene: TRBV9; J gene: TRBJ1-5; D gene: TRBD1
CDR3 DNA: TGTGCCAGCAGTTTGTTAGCCTTGCCCCAGCATTTT; CDR3 protein: CASSLLALPQHF; clone size: NA; V gene: TRBV28; J gene: TRBJ1-5; D gene: NA
CDR3 DNA: TGTGCCAGCAGCTTAGACAGGTCGGTGGGGCAGTACTTC; CDR3 protein: CASSLDRSVGQYF; clone size: NA; V gene: TRBV5-8; J gene: TRBJ2-4; D gene: NA
CDR3 DNA: TGTGCCAGCAGAACAGGGGGTTCCTACAATGAGCAGTTCTTC; CDR3 protein: CASRTGGSYNEQFF; clone size: NA; V gene: TRBV6-5; J gene: TRBJ2-1; D gene: TRBD1
CDR3 DNA: TGTGCCAGCAGCCAAGGCAGGGATCAGCCCCAGCATTTT; CDR3 protein: CASSQGRDQPQHF; clone size: NA; V gene: TRBV3-1/TRBV3-2; J gene: TRBJ1-5; D gene: NA
CDR3 DNA: TGTGCCAGCAGCTTAGACTTTGCAGGGGATGCCTATGGCTACACCTTC; CDR3 protein: CASSLDFAGDAYGYTF; clone size: NA; V gene: TRBV7-2; J gene: TRBJ1-2; D gene: NA
CDR3 DNA: TGTGCCAGCAGTTTATATGGGTGGGGTGGGGAGGCGGAAAATTCACCCCTCCACTTT; CDR3 protein: CASSLYGWGGEAENSPLHF; clone size: NA; V gene: TRBV27; J gene: TRBJ1-6; D gene: NA
CDR3 DNA: TGCAGTCTAGTGGGCAATGAGCAGTTCTTC; CDR3 protein: CSLVGNEQFF; clone size: NA; V gene: TRBV20-1; J gene: TRBJ2-1; D gene: NA
CDR3 DNA: TGTGCCAGCAGGAATAGCGGGTCCGGGTCCGAGCAGTACTTC; CDR3 protein: CASRNSGSGSEQYF; clone size: once; V gene: TRBV14; J gene: TRBJ2-7; D gene: TRBD2
CDR3 DNA: TGTGCCAGCAGCGGAGGACAGGGTCCCTCACCCCTCCACTTT; CDR3 protein: CASSGGQGPSPLHF; clone size: few; V gene: TRBV2; J gene: TRBJ1-6; D gene: TRBD1
CDR3 DNA: TGTGCCAGCAGTGGTACCACCAGGGTCTCTGGGGCCAACGTCCTGACTTTC; CDR3 protein: CASSGTTRVSGANVLTF; clone size: NA; V gene: TRBV25-1; J gene: TRBJ2-6; D gene: NA
CDR3 DNA: TGCAGTGCTAGTGGGTCTAGCAGATACAATGAGCAGTTCTTC; CDR3 protein: CSASGSSRYNEQFF; clone size: NA; V gene: TRBV20-1; J gene: TRBJ2-1; D gene: NA
CDR3 DNA: TGTGCCACCAGCAGAAGAGGTCCGGGGGGGCCTCACACTGAAGCTTTCTTT; CDR3 protein: CATSRRGPGGPHTEAFF; clone size: NA; V gene: TRBV15; J gene: TRBJ1-1; D gene: NA
CDR3 DNA: TGCGCCAGCAGCCAAGATCCGAGGAAACGGAGCTATGGCTACACCTTC; CDR3 protein: CASSQDPRKRSYGYTF; clone size: NA; V gene: TRBV4-1; J gene: TRBJ1-2; D gene: NA
CDR3 DNA: TGTGCCAGCTCCCCCGGAGGTTCACCCCTCCACTTT; CDR3 protein: CASSPGGSPLHF; clone size: NA; V gene: TRBV6-5; J gene: TRBJ1-6; D gene: NA